The 19 T cell receptor beta chains listed next were all sequenced from one sample in a study of blood T cell repertoires in COVID-19. Sequencing used immunoSEQ multiplex PCR; TCRdb keeps in-frame clones, though not all of them. The top ten clones hold 1.5% to 2% of a sample with 200,000 to 300,000 clones, 86% of them seen once. Sequenced input: peripheral blood. All receptors derive from a man aged 25 to 40 with active or convalescent COVID-19.

The chain links TRBV19 to TRBJ2-2, with 14 nucleotides matching TRBD2. The CDR3 length is 16 residues. The trim removed 4 bases at V and 6 bases at J, leaving 4 bases unmatched. CDR1 LNHDA and CDR2 SQIVND come from the germline V gene (reference sequence). CDR3 residues: CASSRLAGGNSGELFF. For the CDR3, the DNA is TGTGCCAGTAGTAGACTAGCGGGGGGGAATTCCGGGGAGCTGTTTTTT.

The chain has TRBV7-8 and TRBJ2-3; 7 bases line up with TRBD1. CDR3 length: 17 amino acids. Germline values: CDR1 SGHVS, CDR2 FQNEAQ. J lost 1 base, V lost 0 bases, and 7 bases had no gene match. In DNA form, the CDR3 reads TGTGCCAGCAGCTTAGCGCCCCCTGGGACAGGCACAGATACGCAGTATTTT. The encoded protein is CASSLAPPGTGTDTQYF.

This rearrangement joins TRBV7-9 to TRBJ1-2, with D perhaps matching TRBD1 (6 bases). Per the germline V gene, CDR1 is SEHNR and CDR2 is FQNEAQ (reference sequence). CDR3 length: 13 amino acids. V was trimmed by 5 bases and J by 7 bases, leaving 14 bases between them. This chain's CDR3 is CASSIEQGRGYTF. The CDR3 DNA reads TGTGCCAGCAGCATAGAACAGGGCCGTGGCTACACCTTC. The whole variable domain, remainder taken from reference TRBV7-9 and TRBJ1-2, is DTGVSQNPRHKITKRGQNVTFRCDPISEHNRLYWYRQTLGQGPEFLTYFQNEAQLEKSRLLSDRFSAERPKGSFSTLEIQRTEQGDSAMYLCASSIEQGRGYTFGSGTRLTVV.

This clone was counted between two and nine times. The V gene is TRBV6-5, the J gene TRBJ1-2; 7 bases match TRBD1. This CDR3 is built from 14 residues. The germline CDR1 and CDR2 sequences are MNHEY and SVGAGI. With 1 base clipped from V and 6 bases from J, the junction kept 5 bases outside the gene matches. Written as DNA, the CDR3 is TGTGCCAGCAGTTACTACAGGGGCTCAGATGGCTACACCTTC. Translated: CASSYYRGSDGYTF.

The count of this clone is one. V and J are TRBV10-1 and TRBJ1-1, with 8 bases lining up with TRBD1. J lost 0 bases, V lost 5 bases, and 5 bases had no gene match. This CDR3 contains 15 residues. Germline values: CDR1 WNHNN, CDR2 SYGVQD (reference sequence). The CDR3 DNA reads TGCGCCAGCAGTCAGACAGGGGACCTGAACACTGAAGCTTTCTTT. Its translation: CASSQTGDLNTEAFF.

The chain is built from TRBV11-2 and TRBJ2-7; D not certain. The V and J ends lost 2 bases and 5 bases respectively, with 4 bases between them. The CDR3 contains 11 residues. Germline CDR1 is SGHAT and CDR2 is FQNNGV. The CDR3 nucleotides read TGTGCCAGCAGCTTAATCGACGAGCAGTACTTC. Translated: CASSLIDEQYF. Full variable domain (remainder filled in from reference TRBV11-2 and TRBJ2-7): EAGVAQSPRYKIIEKRQSVAFWCNPISGHATLYWYQQILGQGPKLLIQFQNNGVVDDSQLPKDRFSAERLKGVDSTLKIQPAKLEDSAVYLCASSLIDEQYFGPGTRLTVT.

This chain links TRBV9 with TRBJ1-4, with D uncertain. CDR3 length equals 12 residues. From germline, CDR1 is SGDLS and CDR2 YYNGEE. V was trimmed by 8 bases and J by 10 bases, leaving 15 bases between them. The CDR3 DNA reads TGTGCCAGACCCAGTGGGCCCTCAAAACTGTTTTTT. Its translation is CARPSGPSKLFF.

This chain links TRBV14 with TRBJ2-3, with unresolved D. The V gene's germline CDR1 is SGHDN and CDR2 FVKESK. Trimming pared 4 bases from V and 4 bases from J, leaving 9 bases between. There are 13 residues in the CDR3. CDR3 sequence reads: CASSREVSDTQYF. CDR3 DNA sequence: TGTGCCAGCAGCCGCGAGGTTTCAGATACGCAGTATTTT.

This rearrangement joins TRBV5-1 to TRBJ1-4; 7 nucleotides align to TRBD1. This CDR3 contains 15 residues. J lost 3 bases, V lost 4 bases, and 6 bases had no gene match. Germline CDR1 reads SGHRS; CDR2 reads YFSETQ. The CDR3: CASSPRDSSNEKLFF. The CDR3 DNA follows: TGCGCCAGCAGCCCCCGGGACAGTTCTAATGAAAAACTGTTTTTT.

The chain has TRBV5-4 and TRBJ1-3; D gene ambiguous. Germline V CDR1 and CDR2: SGHNT, YYREEE (reference sequence). V was pared by 0 bases and J by 2 bases, with 15 bases between. This CDR3 has 17 amino acids. CDR3 amino acids: CASSLVGVGSAGNTIYF. In DNA, the CDR3 is TGTGCCAGCAGCTTGGTGGGAGTGGGTTCGGCTGGAAACACCATATATTTT. The full variable domain, rest sourced from reference TRBV5-4 and TRBJ1-3, is ETGVTQSPTHLIKTRGQQVTLRCSSQSGHNTVSWYQQALGQGPQFIFQYYREEENGRGNFPPRFSGLQFPNYSSELNVNALELDDSALYLCASSLVGVGSAGNTIYFGEGSWLTVV.

This clone was detected only once. The chain is built from TRBV15 and TRBJ2-1; D is uncertain. The CDR3 totals 15 residues. The V gene's germline CDR1 is LNHNV and CDR2 YYDKDF (reference sequence). V lost 0 bases and J lost 6, with 12 bases in between. DNA of the CDR3: TGTGCCACCAGCAGAGATCTGGTACAAAGCAATGAGCAGTTCTTC. Translated, it gives CATSRDLVQSNEQFF.

The chain is built from TRBV5-4 and TRBJ2-2, with TRBD2 identical over 13 bases. The CDR3 is made up of 18 amino acids. Germline trimming cut 2 bases from V and 2 bases from J; bases unmatched to any gene: 6. Germline V lookup: CDR1 SGHNT, CDR2 YYREEE (reference sequence). The CDR3: CASSFPGLAGPNTGELFF. The CDR3 DNA is TGTGCCAGCAGCTTCCCGGGACTAGCGGGACCTAACACCGGGGAGCTGTTTTTT.

This clone showed up just once. For the CDR3, the DNA is TGTGCCAGCAGTCCGGCGGGGTCCCATGAGCAGTTCTTC. Protein product: CASSPAGSHEQFF. This sequence joins TRBV6-4 and TRBJ2-1; D may be TRBD2 (6 bases). The CDR3 runs to 13 residues. Per the germline V gene, CDR1 is MRHNA and CDR2 is SNTAGT. V gave up 5 bases and J gave up 8 bases, with 13 bases separating them.

The V and J genes are TRBV7-6 and TRBJ2-3, with 10 bases that match TRBD1. V trimming: 4 bases; J trimming: 2 bases; junction bases outside the gene matches: 21. Germline V gives CDR1 SGHVS, CDR2 FNYEAQ. The CDR3 spans 21 residues. The CDR3 loop is CASSSPGDRGQDGEHTDTQYF. Here the CDR3 DNA reads TGTGCCAGCAGCTCGCCCGGGGACAGGGGACAGGATGGGGAACACACAGATACGCAGTATTTT.

The chain links TRBV3-1 (or the pseudogene TRBV3-2) to TRBJ2-2, with D possibly TRBD2 on 6 matching bases. The ends were cut back, 1 base at V and 1 base at J, with 10 bases in the middle. From germline, CDR1 is LGHDT and CDR2 YNNKEL (reference sequence). The CDR3 sequence is 16 residues long. The CDR3 region has the DNA TGTGCCAGCAGCCAAGTAGTTAGCGGGAACACCGGGGAGCTGTTTTTT. Its translation is CASSQVVSGNTGELFF.

V and J are TRBV19 and TRBJ1-1; no reliable D call. The ends were cut back, 6 bases at V and 2 bases at J, with 10 bases in the middle. CDR1 is LNHDA, CDR2 SQIVND, per germline (reference sequence). The CDR3 runs 13 residues. The CDR3 spells CASSPLENTEAFF. Here the CDR3 DNA reads TGTGCCAGTAGCCCACTCGAAAACACTGAAGCTTTCTTT.

This chain uses TRBV7-6 with TRBJ2-6; a weak D match, TRBD2 (6 bases). CDR3 size: 15 residues. Germline loops: CDR1 SGHVS, CDR2 FNYEAQ. Trimming pared 5 bases from V and 3 bases from J, leaving 11 bases between. The CDR3 reads CASSGGWVGANVLTF. The DNA of the CDR3 is TGTGCCAGCAGCGGGGGGTGGGTTGGGGCCAACGTCCTGACTTTC.

The chain has TRBV10-3 and TRBJ2-7; 7 bases match TRBD1. CDR1 ENHRY and CDR2 SYGVKD come from the germline V gene. This CDR3 has 15 residues. Trimming removed 6 bases from V and 2 bases from J; junction bases left unmatched: 10. CDR3 amino acids: CAIRGDSLKAYEQYF. The CDR3 nucleotides are TGTGCCATCAGAGGGGACAGCCTGAAAGCCTACGAGCAGTACTTC.

This clone was recorded only once. The chain joins TRBV3-1 (or the pseudogene TRBV3-2) to TRBJ1-5; TRBD1 is a possible D gene (5 bases). This CDR3 contains 12 residues. The germline CDR1 and CDR2 sequences are LGHDT and YNNKEL (reference sequence). V gave up 5 bases and J gave up 7 bases, with 9 bases separating them. CDR3 region: CASSWGQQPQHF. Written as DNA, the CDR3 is TGTGCCAGCAGCTGGGGCCAACAGCCCCAGCATTTT.